One and the same sample provided the 28 T cell receptor beta chains below, sequenced in a study of blood T cell repertoires in COVID-19. TCRdb keeps only in-frame clones here, not all; method: immunoSEQ multiplex PCR. The sample records about 200,000 clones, over 75% being singletons. Sequenced material: peripheral blood. The receptors stem from a man over 45 who had recovered from COVID-19.

The chain combines TRBV6-1 with TRBJ2-5; TRBD1 is a possible D gene (5 bases). With 2 bases removed from V and 0 bases from J, the gap between germline ends came to 13 bases. This CDR3 contains 16 residues. CDR1 is MNHNS and CDR2 is SASEGT in the germline V gene. DNA of the CDR3: TGTGCCAGCAGTGAAATCCAGGGTTCCAACCAAGAGACCCAGTACTTC. This translates into CASSEIQGSNQETQYF.

Worth noting for this clone: The junction shows a germline mismatch at one end, possibly a read error. The CDR3 loop is CASRPWTGPNTEVFF. CDR3 bases: TGTGCCAGCAGACCCTGGACAGGCCCGAACACTGAAGTTTTCTTT. This chain links TRBV9 with TRBJ1-1, with 7 bases aligning to TRBD1. Germline CDR1 reads SGDLS; CDR2 reads YYNGEE. The CDR3 has 15 residues.

This clone appeared a few times. CDR3 nucleotides: TGTGCCAGCAGGAGACAGCGTAACACCGGGGAGCTGTTTTTT. It yields the protein CASRRQRNTGELFF. This chain links TRBV6-5 with TRBJ2-2; weak D call: TRBD1 (5 bases). The CDR3 loop spans 14 amino acids. The V end lost 6 bases, the J end lost 2 bases, and 10 bases lay between the germline ends. In germline, CDR1 is MNHEY, CDR2 SVGAGI.

This clone has just a few counts. J is TRBJ1-1 and V is TRBV7-9; the D gene is possibly TRBD1 (6 bases). The CDR3 consists of 14 residues. Per germline, CDR1 SEHNR and CDR2 FQNEAQ (reference sequence). V lost 1 base and J 10 bases, leaving 16 bases between the germline ends. This CDR3 is CASSLGSTGWRAFF. The CDR3 DNA follows: TGTGCCAGCAGCTTAGGAAGTACAGGGTGGAGAGCTTTCTTT.

With regard to this clone: At one of its ends the junction is not consistent with the germline gene, which may arise from a read error. The chain combines TRBV7-3 with TRBJ2-2; 9 bases fit TRBD1. Germline assignment: CDR1 SGHTA and CDR2 FQGTGA. The CDR3 loop spans 16 amino acids. This chain's CDR3 is CASSLTGGWNTGELFF. Here the CDR3 DNA reads TGTGCCAGCAGCCTAACAGGGGGCTGGAACACCGGGGAGCTGTTTTTT.

The CDR3 loop is CASSLGQGFMNTEAFF. CDR3 DNA: TGTGCCAGCAGCTTGGGGCAGGGCTTTATGAACACTGAAGCTTTCTTT. The J gene is TRBJ1-1, the V gene TRBV5-4; possible D gene TRBD1, 5 bases. Germline CDR1 SGHNT, CDR2 YYREEE (reference sequence). The CDR3 is made up of 16 amino acids. V shed 0 bases and J shed 0 bases, with 12 bases lying between them.

The chain recombines TRBV4-1 with TRBJ1-1; the D is unclear. The length of the CDR3 is 14 residues. Germline assignment: CDR1 MGHRA and CDR2 YSYEKL. The ends were cut back, 2 bases at V and 2 bases at J, with 9 bases in the middle. CDR3 sequence reads: CASSQQVHNTEAFF. CDR3 in DNA: TGCGCCAGCAGCCAACAGGTCCATAACACTGAAGCTTTCTTT.

The J gene is TRBJ2-1, the V gene TRBV11-2; D unclear. The CDR3 is 15 residues long. Trimming stripped 5 bases from V and 0 bases from J, with 11 bases between. Germline-derived CDR1 and CDR2 are SGHAT and FQNNGV. CDR3 protein: CASSPTPGSYNEQFF. CDR3 DNA: TGTGCCAGCAGCCCTACGCCGGGCTCCTACAATGAGCAGTTCTTC.

V usage is TRBV5-1 and J usage is TRBJ2-3; TRBD2 matches at 10 bases. V lost 3 bases to trimming and J lost 6 bases; unmatched junction nucleotides: 16. Germline CDR1 reads SGHRS; CDR2 reads YFSETQ. This CDR3 is built from 18 residues. This CDR3 reads CASSSQPAGTSVADTQYF. For the CDR3, the DNA is TGCGCCAGCAGCTCGCAGCCTGCCGGGACTAGCGTGGCGGATACGCAGTATTTT.

The chain carries TRBV27 and TRBJ1-1, with TRBD1 matching over 8 bases. J lost 3 bases, V lost 3 bases, and 9 bases had no gene match. The CDR3 spans 16 residues. Germline V gene data show CDR1 as MNHEY and CDR2 as SMNVEV (reference sequence). This chain's CDR3 is CASSFIQGGKDTEAFF. CDR3 in DNA: TGTGCCAGCAGTTTCATACAGGGGGGTAAGGACACTGAAGCTTTCTTT.

The V call is TRBV10-3, the J call TRBJ2-2; D might be TRBD1 (6 bases). Trimming pared 4 bases from V and 0 bases from J, leaving 6 bases between. The CDR3 is made up of 14 amino acids. The V gene's germline CDR1 is ENHRY and CDR2 SYGVKD. The CDR3 bases are TGTGCCATCAGTGGGACAGCGAACACCGGGGAGCTGTTTTTT. This translates into CAISGTANTGELFF.

V and J are TRBV4-3 and TRBJ2-3, with TRBD2 matching 12 bases. From germline, CDR1 is LGHNA and CDR2 YSLEER. The CDR3 covers 17 residues. The trim removed 3 bases at V and 6 bases at J, leaving 10 bases unmatched. The CDR3 DNA sequence: TGCGCCAGCAGCCAGAGGCTAGCGGGAGGGCCTGAGGATACGCAGTATTTT. It yields the protein CASSQRLAGGPEDTQYF.

The chain recombines TRBV6-4 with TRBJ2-1, with 10 bases lining up with TRBD2. Per germline, CDR1 MRHNA and CDR2 SNTAGT. V dropped 3 bases and J dropped 7; count of bases not matched to a gene: 6. This CDR3 has 15 amino acids. DNA for the CDR3: TGTGCCAGCAGTGAAGTAGCGGGAGGAACTAATGAGCAGTTCTTC. Encoded protein: CASSEVAGGTNEQFF.

The J gene is TRBJ1-5, the V gene TRBV6-2 or TRBV6-3; 8 bases are a match to TRBD1. Unmatched junction bases numbered 6, after V lost 6 bases and J lost 2 bases. The germline V gene has CDR1 MNHEY and CDR2 SVGEGT. The CDR3 covers 15 residues. The CDR3 sequence is CASSDRGRGNQPQHF. The CDR3 region has the DNA TGTGCCAGCAGCGACAGGGGACGAGGCAATCAGCCCCAGCATTTT.

This chain joins TRBV9 and TRBJ2-7; TRBD2 matches 14 bases. The CDR3 loop spans 16 amino acids. V shed 4 bases and J 4 bases; nucleotides not matched to a gene: 7. CDR1 and CDR2 from the germline V gene are SGDLS and YYNGEE. The CDR3 DNA reads TGTGCCAGCAGCTTGGGGACTAGCGGGAGAATGTACGAGCAGTACTTC. Its protein product is CASSLGTSGRMYEQYF.

V and J are TRBV27 and TRBJ1-4, with 8 bases that match TRBD1. Germline CDR1 reads MNHEY; CDR2 reads SMNVEV (reference sequence). V gave up 5 bases and J gave up 8 bases; unmatched junction bases: 7. The CDR3 is 14 amino acids. This chain's CDR3 is CASSLQGEGEKLFF. In DNA form, the CDR3 reads TGTGCCAGCAGTCTACAGGGGGAAGGAGAAAAACTGTTTTTT.

V and J are TRBV11-3 and TRBJ2-3; no firm D call. The CDR3 runs to 14 residues. Germline loops: CDR1 SGHNT, CDR2 YENEEA. Trimming took 5 bases from V and 3 from J, leaving 12 bases between them. CDR3 amino acids: CASSRLPGTDTQYF. DNA for the CDR3: TGTGCCAGCAGCCGACTTCCCGGTACAGATACGCAGTATTTT.

CDR3 sequence: CASSTRTSGVGQYF. The CDR3, as DNA: TGTGCCAGCAGTACCCGGACTAGCGGGGTCGGGCAGTACTTC. This sequence joins TRBV6-5 and TRBJ2-7, with 12 nucleotides matching TRBD2. Germline V gives CDR1 MNHEY, CDR2 SVGAGI. The CDR3 extends over 14 amino acids. Trimming at V came to 5 bases and at J to 9 bases, leaving 8 bases not matched to a gene.

This clone was found once. This chain uses TRBV7-2 with TRBJ1-5; 8 bases align to TRBD1. Germline V gene lookup returns CDR1 SGHTA and CDR2 FQGNSA. The junction had 8 bases not matched to a gene; V was cut back by 4 bases and J by 6 bases. This CDR3 contains 15 residues. CDR3 nucleotides: TGTGCCAGCAGCTCGCGGGTAGGACAGGGTCAGCCCCAGCATTTT. It translates to CASSSRVGQGQPQHF.

The chain recombines TRBV24-1 with TRBJ1-5; D is unclear. The CDR3 length is 17 residues. The germline CDR1 and CDR2 sequences are KGHDR and SFDVKD. Trimming removed 4 bases from V and 3 bases from J, with 18 bases in between. In DNA form, the CDR3 reads TGTGCCACCAGTGACCCGAGGGCTGGTGGGTCCAATCAGCCCCAGCATTTT. Protein: CATSDPRAGGSNQPQHF.

This chain connects TRBV4-3 to TRBJ1-2, with 7 bases aligning to TRBD1. With 3 bases clipped from V and 6 bases from J, the junction kept 4 bases outside the gene matches. The CDR3 covers 13 residues. Germline V gene data show CDR1 as LGHNA and CDR2 as YSLEER. Here the CDR3 reads CASSHDDRDGYTF. CDR3 coding DNA: TGCGCCAGCAGCCATGACGACAGGGATGGCTACACCTTC.

J is TRBJ2-1 and V is TRBV29-1; 9 positions agree with TRBD2. The CDR3 extends over 14 amino acids. J gave up 6 bases and V 6 bases, and 9 bases lay outside the gene matches. From germline, CDR1 is SQVTM and CDR2 ANQGSEA. The CDR3 DNA is TGCAGCGTGAAGACTAGCGGCCTCTTCAATGAGCAGTTCTTC. Amino acids: CSVKTSGLFNEQFF.

The chain couples TRBV5-4 to TRBJ1-1; 8 nucleotides align to TRBD1. In germline, CDR1 is SGHNT, CDR2 YYREEE (reference sequence). The CDR3 length is 14 residues. J was trimmed by 7 bases and V by 3 bases; bases with no gene match: 8. The CDR3 reads CASSSQTGAGEAFF. The CDR3 nucleotides read TGTGCCAGCAGCTCTCAGACAGGGGCTGGTGAAGCTTTCTTT.

V usage is TRBV14 and J usage is TRBJ2-6; D is perhaps TRBD1 (6 bases). The CDR3 has 20 residues. Trimming removed 1 base from V and 1 base from J, with 20 bases in between. Germline V CDR1 and CDR2: SGHDN, FVKESK. The CDR3 here is CASSQGTWDIRKSGANVLTF. The CDR3 bases are TGTGCCAGCAGCCAAGGGACCTGGGACATTAGAAAATCTGGGGCCAACGTCCTGACTTTC.

The chain is built from TRBV6-6 and TRBJ2-7; D gene unclear. CDR1 and CDR2 from the germline V gene are MNHNY and SVGAGI (reference sequence). This CDR3 comprises 13 residues. V was trimmed by 6 bases and J by 3 bases, leaving 12 bases between them. CDR3 residues: CASSPQAGYEQYF. Here the CDR3 DNA reads TGTGCCAGCAGCCCCCAGGCTGGCTACGAGCAGTACTTC.

For the CDR3, the DNA is TGTGCCAGCAGCCAGAGCGGGGGCCTCTACGAGCAGTACTTC. Residues: CASSQSGGLYEQYF. This chain uses TRBV28 with TRBJ2-7, with 8 bases fitting TRBD2. This CDR3 has 14 amino acids. Germline assignment: CDR1 MDHEN and CDR2 SYDVKM. The J segment lost 3 bases and the V segment lost 6 bases, leaving 7 bases of the junction unmatched.

The chain links TRBV6-5 to TRBJ1-5; D is undetermined. The length of the CDR3 is 13 residues. The V gene's germline CDR1 is MNHEY and CDR2 SVGAGI. The germline V and J ends were trimmed by 7 bases and 3 bases, with 10 bases remaining between them. In DNA form, the CDR3 reads TGTGCCAGCATGAGATCTTACAATCAGCCCCAGCATTTT. Amino acids: CASMRSYNQPQHF.

The chain joins TRBV9 to TRBJ1-5, with TRBD1 as a possible D gene (5 bases). The CDR3 totals 15 residues. In germline, CDR1 is SGDLS, CDR2 YYNGEE. Trimming pared 0 bases from V and 3 bases from J, leaving 10 bases between. CDR3 in amino acids: CASSVGPGNNQPQHF. The CDR3, as DNA: TGTGCCAGCAGCGTAGGCCCAGGGAACAATCAGCCCCAGCATTTT.